This TCR beta chain is drawn from a study of human T cells and chemical hapten exposure. V gave up 0 bases and J gave up 2 bases, with 5 bases separating them. The CDR3 is 15 amino acids. CDR1 and CDR2 from the germline V gene are LNHDA and SQIVND (reference sequence). Each CDR3 protein is one row after TCRdb ran MiXCR on the RACE reads. The sample carries about 89,000 distinct CDR3 sequences, 8% to 13% recorded once. Indicated time point: patch test 2, 6 weeks after DPC sensitization. Regarding treatment: therapeutic diphenylcyclopropenone sensitization with weekly scalp DPC. The rearrangement joins TRBV19 to TRBJ2-6; D is ambiguous. The sequence was obtained from a middle-aged man with alopecia areata. Some clones in this sample may be carry-over from other donors' samples. Sequencing was performed on whole blood, taken in connection with sensitization to the hapten diphenylcyclopropenone (DPC). As DNA, the CDR3 is TGTGCCAGTAGTATAGAGTTGGCTGGGGCCAACGTCCTGACTTTC. Its protein product is CASSIELAGANVLTF. Full variable domain (outside the CDR3, taken from reference TRBV19 and TRBJ2-6): DGGITQSPKYLFRKEGQNVTLSCEQNLNHDAMYWYRQDPGQGLRLIYYSQIVNDFQKGDIAEGYSVSREKKESFPLTVTSAQKNPTAFYLCASSIELAGANVLTFGAGSRLTVL.